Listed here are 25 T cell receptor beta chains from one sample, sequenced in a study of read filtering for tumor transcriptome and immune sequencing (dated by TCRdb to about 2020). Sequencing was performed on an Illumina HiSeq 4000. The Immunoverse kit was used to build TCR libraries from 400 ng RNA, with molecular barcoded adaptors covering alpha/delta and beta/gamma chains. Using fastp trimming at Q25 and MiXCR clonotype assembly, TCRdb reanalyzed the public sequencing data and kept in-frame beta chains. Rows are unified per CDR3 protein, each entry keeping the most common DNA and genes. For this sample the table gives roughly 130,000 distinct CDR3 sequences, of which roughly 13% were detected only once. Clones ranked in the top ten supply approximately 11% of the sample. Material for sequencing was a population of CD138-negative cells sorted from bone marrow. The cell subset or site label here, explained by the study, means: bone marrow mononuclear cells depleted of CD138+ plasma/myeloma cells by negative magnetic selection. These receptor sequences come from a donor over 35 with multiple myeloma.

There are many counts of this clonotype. CDR3 residues: CASSPGSGSSDTQYF. CDR3 in DNA: TGTGCCAGCAGCCCCGGCTCCGGATCATCAGATACGCAGTATTTT. The rearrangement links TRBV4-2 to TRBJ2-3; D call uncertain. The germline CDR1 and CDR2 sequences are LGHNA and YNFKEQ. With 4 bases removed from V and 4 bases from J, the gap between germline ends came to 15 bases. This CDR3 contains 15 residues.

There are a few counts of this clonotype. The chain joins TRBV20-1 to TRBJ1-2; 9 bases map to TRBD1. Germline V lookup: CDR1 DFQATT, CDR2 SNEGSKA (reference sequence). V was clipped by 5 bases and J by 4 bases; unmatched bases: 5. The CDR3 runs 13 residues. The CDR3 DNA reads TGCAGTGCTCGGACAGGGGTGAGCTATGGCTACACCTTC. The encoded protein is CSARTGVSYGYTF.

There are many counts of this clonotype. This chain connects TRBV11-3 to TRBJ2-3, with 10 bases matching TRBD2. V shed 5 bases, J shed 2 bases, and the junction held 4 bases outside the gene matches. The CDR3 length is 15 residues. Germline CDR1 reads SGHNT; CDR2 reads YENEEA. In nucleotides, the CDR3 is TGTGCCAGCAGCCCGGGACTAGCGACCACAGATACGCAGTATTTT. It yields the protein CASSPGLATTDTQYF.

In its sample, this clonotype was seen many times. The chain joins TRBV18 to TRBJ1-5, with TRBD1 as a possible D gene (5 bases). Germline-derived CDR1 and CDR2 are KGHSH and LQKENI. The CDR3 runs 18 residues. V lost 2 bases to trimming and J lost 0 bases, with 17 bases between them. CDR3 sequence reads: CASSPGAKRQYSNQPQHF. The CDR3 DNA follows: TGTGCCAGCTCACCAGGGGCTAAAAGGCAGTATAGCAATCAGCCCCAGCATTTT.

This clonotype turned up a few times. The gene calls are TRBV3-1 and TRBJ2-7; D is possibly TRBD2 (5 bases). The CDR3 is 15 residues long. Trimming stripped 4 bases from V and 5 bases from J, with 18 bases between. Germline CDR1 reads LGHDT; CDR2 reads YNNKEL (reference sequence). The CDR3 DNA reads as TGTGCCAGCAGCCGAGGCCTCCGGTATAGCGACGAGCAGTACTTC. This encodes CASSRGLRYSDEQYF.

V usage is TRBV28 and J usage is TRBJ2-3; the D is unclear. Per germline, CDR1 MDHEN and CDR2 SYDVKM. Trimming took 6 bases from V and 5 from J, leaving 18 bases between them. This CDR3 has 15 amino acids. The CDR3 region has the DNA TGTGCCAGCAGCCCGGCCGGGTCGAACCGAGATACGCAGTATTTT. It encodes CASSPAGSNRDTQYF.

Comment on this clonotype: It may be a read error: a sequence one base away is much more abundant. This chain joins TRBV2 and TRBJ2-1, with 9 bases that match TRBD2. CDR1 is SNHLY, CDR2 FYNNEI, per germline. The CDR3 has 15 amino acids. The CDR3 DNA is TGTGCCAGCAGTGAAGGTAGCGGGAGTGCCAATGAGCAGTCCTTC. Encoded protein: CASSEGSGSANEQSF. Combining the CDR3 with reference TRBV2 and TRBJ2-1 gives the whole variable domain EPEVTQTPSHQVTQMGQEVILRCVPISNHLYFYWYRQILGQKVEFLVSFYNNEISEKSEIFDDQFSVERPDGSNFTLKIRSTKLEDSAMYFCASSEGSGSANEQSFGPGTRLTVL.

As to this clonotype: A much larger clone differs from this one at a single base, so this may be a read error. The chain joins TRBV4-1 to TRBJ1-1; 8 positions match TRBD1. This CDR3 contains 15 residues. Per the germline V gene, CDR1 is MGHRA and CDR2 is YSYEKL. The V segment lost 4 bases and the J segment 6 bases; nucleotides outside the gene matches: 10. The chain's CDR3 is CASSPLTGEVAEAFF. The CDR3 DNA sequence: TGCGCCAGCAGCCCCCTGACAGGGGAGGTCGCTGAAGCTTTCTTT.

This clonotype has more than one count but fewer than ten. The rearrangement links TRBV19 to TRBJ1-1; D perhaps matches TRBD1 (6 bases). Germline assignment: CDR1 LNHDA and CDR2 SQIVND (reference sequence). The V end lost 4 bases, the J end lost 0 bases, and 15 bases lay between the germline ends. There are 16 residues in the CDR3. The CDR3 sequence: CASSTSEGVLNTEAFF. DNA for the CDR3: TGTGCCAGTAGTACATCGGAGGGGGTATTGAACACTGAAGCTTTCTTT.

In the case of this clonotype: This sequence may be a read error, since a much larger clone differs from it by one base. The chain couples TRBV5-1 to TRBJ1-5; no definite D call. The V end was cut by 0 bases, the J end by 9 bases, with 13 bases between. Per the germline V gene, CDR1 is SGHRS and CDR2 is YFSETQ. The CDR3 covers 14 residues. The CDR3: CASSLGGRGGPQHF. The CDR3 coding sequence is TGCGCCAGCAGCTTGGGTGGACGGGGTGGGCCCCAGCATTTT.

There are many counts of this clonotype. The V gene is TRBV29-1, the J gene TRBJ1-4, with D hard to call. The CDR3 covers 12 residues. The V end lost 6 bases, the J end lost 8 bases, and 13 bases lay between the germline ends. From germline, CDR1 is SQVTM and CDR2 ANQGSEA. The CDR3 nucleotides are TGCAGCGTGAGAGTCCTGGGGGAAAAACTGTTTTTT. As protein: CSVRVLGEKLFF. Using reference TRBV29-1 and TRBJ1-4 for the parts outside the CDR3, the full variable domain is SAVISQKPSRDICQRGTSLTIQCQVDSQVTMMFWYRQQPGQSLTLIATANQGSEATYESGFVIDKFPISRPNLTFSTLTVSNMSPEDSSIYLCSVRVLGEKLFFGSGTQLSVL.

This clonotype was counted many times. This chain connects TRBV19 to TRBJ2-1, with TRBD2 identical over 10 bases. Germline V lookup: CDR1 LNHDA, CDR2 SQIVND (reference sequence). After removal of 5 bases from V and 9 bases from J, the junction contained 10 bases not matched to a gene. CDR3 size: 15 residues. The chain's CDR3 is CASSPRAGGVGEQFF. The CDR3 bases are TGTGCCAGTAGTCCCCGAGCGGGAGGGGTAGGTGAGCAGTTCTTC.

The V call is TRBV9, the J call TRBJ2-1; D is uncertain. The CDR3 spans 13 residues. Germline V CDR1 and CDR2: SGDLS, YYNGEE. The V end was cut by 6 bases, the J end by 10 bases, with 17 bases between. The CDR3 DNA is TGTGCCAGCAACGGCCCCTCTGAGGTCGAGCAGTTCTTC. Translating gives CASNGPSEVEQFF.

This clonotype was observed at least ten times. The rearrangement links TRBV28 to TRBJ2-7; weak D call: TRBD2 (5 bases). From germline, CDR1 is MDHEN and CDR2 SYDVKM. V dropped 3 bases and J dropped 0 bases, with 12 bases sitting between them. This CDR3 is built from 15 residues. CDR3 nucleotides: TGTGCCAGCAGTTTCTCCAGCGGACTCTCCTACGAGCAGTACTTC. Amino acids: CASSFSSGLSYEQYF.

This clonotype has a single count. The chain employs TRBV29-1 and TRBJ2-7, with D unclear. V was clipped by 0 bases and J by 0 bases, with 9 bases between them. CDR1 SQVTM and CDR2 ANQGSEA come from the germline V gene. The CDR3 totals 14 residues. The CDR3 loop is CSVEETRSSYEQYF. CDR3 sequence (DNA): TGCAGCGTTGAAGAAACAAGAAGCTCCTACGAGCAGTACTTC.

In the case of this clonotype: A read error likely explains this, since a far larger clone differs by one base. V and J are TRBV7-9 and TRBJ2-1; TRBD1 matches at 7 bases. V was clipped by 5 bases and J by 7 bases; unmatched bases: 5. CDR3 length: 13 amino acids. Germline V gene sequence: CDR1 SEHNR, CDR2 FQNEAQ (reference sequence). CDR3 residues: CASSAGGGNEQFF. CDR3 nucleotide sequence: TGTGCCAGCAGCGCAGGGGGTGGAAATGAGCAGTTCTTC. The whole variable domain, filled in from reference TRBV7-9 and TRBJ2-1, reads DTGVSQNPRHKITKRGQNVTFRCDPISEHNRLYWYRQTLGQGPEFLTYFQNEAQLEKSRLLSDRFSAERPKGSFSTLEIQRTEQGDSAMYLCASSAGGGNEQFFGPGTRLTVL.

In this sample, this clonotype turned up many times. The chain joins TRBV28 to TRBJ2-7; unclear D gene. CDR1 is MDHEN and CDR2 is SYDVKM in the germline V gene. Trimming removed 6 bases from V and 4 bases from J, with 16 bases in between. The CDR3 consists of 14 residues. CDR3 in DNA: TGTGCCAGCAGCCTAACCGGAAACATGTACGAGCAGTACTTC. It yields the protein CASSLTGNMYEQYF.

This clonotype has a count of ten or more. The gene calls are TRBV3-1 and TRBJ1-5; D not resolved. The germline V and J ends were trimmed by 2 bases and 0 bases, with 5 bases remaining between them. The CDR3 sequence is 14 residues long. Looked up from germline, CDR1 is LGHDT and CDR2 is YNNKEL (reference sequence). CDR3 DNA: TGTGCCAGCAGCCAAAGTTATAGCAATCAGCCCCAGCATTTT. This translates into CASSQSYSNQPQHF.

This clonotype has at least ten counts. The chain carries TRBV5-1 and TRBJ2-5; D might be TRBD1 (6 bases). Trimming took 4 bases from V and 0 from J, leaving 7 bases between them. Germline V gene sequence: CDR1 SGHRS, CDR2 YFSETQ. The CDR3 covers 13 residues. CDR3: CASSTGNQETQYF. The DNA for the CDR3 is TGCGCCAGCAGCACAGGGAACCAAGAGACCCAGTACTTC.

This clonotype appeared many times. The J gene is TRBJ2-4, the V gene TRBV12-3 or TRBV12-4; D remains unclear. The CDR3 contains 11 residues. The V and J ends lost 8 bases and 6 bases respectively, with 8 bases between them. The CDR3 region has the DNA TGTGCCAGCTCCCAGGCAAACATTCAGTACTTC. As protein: CASSQANIQYF.

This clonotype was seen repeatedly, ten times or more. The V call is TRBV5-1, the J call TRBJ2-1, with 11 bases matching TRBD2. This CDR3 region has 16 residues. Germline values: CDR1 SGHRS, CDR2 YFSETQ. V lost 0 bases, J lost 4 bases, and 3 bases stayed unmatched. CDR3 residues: CASSLATSGGYNEQFF. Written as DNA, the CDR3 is TGCGCCAGCAGCTTGGCCACTAGCGGGGGATACAATGAGCAGTTCTTC.

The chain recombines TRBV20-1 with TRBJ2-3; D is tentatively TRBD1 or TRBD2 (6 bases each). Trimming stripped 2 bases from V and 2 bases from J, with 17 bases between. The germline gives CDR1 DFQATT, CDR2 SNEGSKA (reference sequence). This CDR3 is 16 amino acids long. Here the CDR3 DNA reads TGCAGTGCTAGAAGGGGGAGCGGGCCTAACACAGATACGCAGTATTTT. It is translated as CSARRGSGPNTDTQYF.

In DNA, the CDR3 is TGCGCCAGCAGCGAACTGAGCTCCTACGAGCAGTACTTC. Translating it yields CASSELSSYEQYF. The V call is TRBV5-1, the J call TRBJ2-7; D not certain. The CDR3 extends over 13 amino acids. V was clipped by 4 bases and J by 0 bases, with 8 bases between them. Germline V gene sequence: CDR1 SGHRS, CDR2 YFSETQ.

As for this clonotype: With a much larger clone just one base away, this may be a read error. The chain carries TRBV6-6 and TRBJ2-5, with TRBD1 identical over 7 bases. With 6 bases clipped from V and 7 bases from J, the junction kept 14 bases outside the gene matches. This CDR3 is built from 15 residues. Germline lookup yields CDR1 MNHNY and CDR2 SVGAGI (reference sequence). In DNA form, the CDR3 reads TGTGCCAGCAGGCAACAGGGGTTTGTTTTGGGGACCCAGTACTTC. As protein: CASRQQGFVLGTQYF.

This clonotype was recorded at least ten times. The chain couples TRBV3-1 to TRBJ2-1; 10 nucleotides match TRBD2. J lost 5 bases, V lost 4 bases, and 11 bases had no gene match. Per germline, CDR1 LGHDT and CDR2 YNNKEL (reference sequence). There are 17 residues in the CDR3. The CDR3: CASSPWIAGGQNNEQFF. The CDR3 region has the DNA TGTGCCAGCAGCCCTTGGATAGCGGGGGGCCAAAACAATGAGCAGTTCTTC.